These 27 T cell receptor beta chains were all obtained from the same sample, sequenced in a study of cytomegalovirus exposure and HLA in healthy donors. The PCR made use of 60 Vbeta and 13 Jbeta primers. Generated by immunoSEQ multiplex PCR, the TCRdb table keeps only in-frame clones and is missing some. The sample comprises 150,000 to 180,000 clones, 65% to 85% of which are singletons, and approximately 5.6% rests with the top ten. Specimen: PBMCs. All receptors come from a woman aged 35 to 49 in good health and CMV-seropositive.

The chain couples TRBV5-4 to TRBJ1-2, with unresolved D. The V and J ends lost 1 base and 4 bases respectively, with 8 bases between them. This CDR3 comprises 13 residues. Germline V gene lookup returns CDR1 SGHNT and CDR2 YYREEE (reference sequence). CDR3 nucleotide sequence: TGTGCCAGCAGCTTGAGAGGGAGCTATGGCTACACCTTC. Protein: CASSLRGSYGYTF.

This clone was counted a single time. The rearrangement joins TRBV28 to TRBJ1-2; TRBD1 matches at 7 bases. The CDR3 runs 15 residues. V gave up 7 bases and J gave up 3 bases; unmatched junction bases: 11. Germline CDR1 reads MDHEN; CDR2 reads SYDVKM. In DNA, the CDR3 is TGTGCCAGCACTACCCGGGAGGGGGCGGACTATGGCTACACCTTC. Amino acids: CASTTREGADYGYTF.

The chain combines TRBV9 with TRBJ1-2; 9 bases match TRBD1. Germline V gene sequence: CDR1 SGDLS, CDR2 YYNGEE. This CDR3 has 16 residues. V trimming: 3 bases; J trimming: 1 base; junction bases outside the gene matches: 7. As DNA, the CDR3 is TGTGCCAGCAGCGCGGACAGGGGAGAGGTTAACTATGGCTACACCTTC. Translating it yields CASSADRGEVNYGYTF.

The CDR3 sequence is CASSRPPFGGRSQETQYF. CDR3 DNA: TGTGCCAGCAGCCGTCCCCCCTTCGGCGGGAGGTCCCAAGAGACCCAGTACTTC. The chain combines TRBV7-9 with TRBJ2-5; 8 nucleotides line up with TRBD2. Per germline, CDR1 SEHNR and CDR2 FQNEAQ (reference sequence). CDR3 length equals 18 residues. The trim removed 5 bases at V and 1 base at J, leaving 15 bases unmatched.

This sequence joins TRBV7-3 and TRBJ2-5; 8 nucleotides agree with TRBD2. J lost 5 bases, V lost 2 bases, and 4 bases had no gene match. Germline V gives CDR1 SGHTA, CDR2 FQGTGA. The CDR3 loop spans 14 amino acids. CDR3 region: CASSLAGGGETQYF. Here the CDR3 DNA reads TGTGCCAGCAGCTTAGCGGGAGGAGGGGAGACCCAGTACTTC.

The chain links TRBV6-1 to TRBJ1-2; 8 positions match TRBD1. The CDR3 has 13 residues. Per the germline V gene, CDR1 is MNHNS and CDR2 is SASEGT. J lost 8 bases, V lost 9 bases, and 11 bases had no gene match. Here the CDR3 DNA reads TGTGCCAGTCGGACACAGGGGGGAGGGGGCTACACCTTC. This gives the protein CASRTQGGGGYTF.

This chain links TRBV5-1 with TRBJ2-7; 10 bases agree with TRBD1. V was clipped by 2 bases and J by 2 bases; unmatched bases: 7. The germline gives CDR1 SGHRS, CDR2 YFSETQ. This CDR3 contains 16 residues. CDR3 nucleotides: TGCGCCAGCAGCTTCCCCCGGGACAGGGGCCCCTACGAGCAGTACTTC. Encoded protein: CASSFPRDRGPYEQYF. The full variable domain, its missing parts supplied by reference TRBV5-1 and TRBJ2-7, is KAGVTQTPRYLIKTRGQQVTLSCSPISGHRSVSWYQQTPGQGLQFLFEYFSETQRNKGNFPGRFSGRQFSNSRSEMNVSTLELGDSALYLCASSFPRDRGPYEQYFGPGTRLTVT.

The rearrangement joins TRBV27 to TRBJ2-4; 8 nucleotides agree with TRBD2. Trimming took 5 bases from V and 6 from J; bases not matched to a gene: 15. The CDR3 is 17 residues long. CDR1 and CDR2 from the germline V gene are MNHEY and SMNVEV (reference sequence). CDR3 residues: CASSPLTSGQPSNIQYF. Written as DNA, the CDR3 is TGTGCCAGCAGTCCGCTTACTAGCGGACAGCCGTCAAACATTCAGTACTTC.

The rearrangement uses TRBV7-6 and TRBJ2-2; D gene ambiguous. With 2 bases removed from V and 4 bases from J, the gap between germline ends came to 8 bases. From germline, CDR1 is SGHVS and CDR2 FNYEAQ. The CDR3 totals 14 residues. CDR3 nucleotides: TGTGCCAGCAGCTTATCTCGAGTCACCGGGGAGCTGTTTTTT. This sequence encodes CASSLSRVTGELFF. Full variable domain (outside the CDR3, taken from reference TRBV7-6 and TRBJ2-2): GAGVSQSPRYKVTKRGQDVALRCDPISGHVSLYWYRQALGQGPEFLTYFNYEAQQDKSGLPNDRFSAERPEGSISTLTIQRTEQRDSAMYRCASSLSRVTGELFFGEGSRLTVL.

The chain recombines TRBV6-4 with TRBJ2-3; TRBD2 might be the D (6 bases). V lost 1 base and J lost 5, with 10 bases in between. CDR3 length equals 14 residues. Germline-derived CDR1 and CDR2 are MRHNA and SNTAGT. Here the CDR3 DNA reads TGTGCCAGCAGTGACTGGTCCGGGGGAGATACGCAGTATTTT. It is translated as CASSDWSGGDTQYF.

The chain is built from TRBV29-1 and TRBJ2-7, with D perhaps matching TRBD1 (6 bases). The V end was cut by 7 bases, the J end by 6 bases, with 13 bases between. This CDR3 has 11 residues. The germline CDR1 and CDR2 sequences are SQVTM and ANQGSEA. The CDR3 reads CSASGDREQYF. CDR3 DNA: TGCAGCGCCTCAGGGGATCGCGAGCAGTACTTC.

The CDR3: CASSLETSGIPYNEQFF. CDR3 sequence (DNA): TGTGCCAGCAGCTTAGAGACTAGCGGGATCCCCTACAATGAGCAGTTCTTC. The V call is TRBV11-3, the J call TRBJ2-1, with 11 bases identical to TRBD2. Germline CDR1 is SGHNT and CDR2 is YENEEA. The CDR3 length is 17 residues. V was clipped by 0 bases and J by 2 bases; unmatched bases: 3.

The V gene is TRBV7-9, the J gene TRBJ2-7; TRBD1 matches at 9 bases. Germline V gene lookup returns CDR1 SEHNR and CDR2 FQNEAQ (reference sequence). J gave up 2 bases and V 2 bases, and 4 bases lay outside the gene matches. This CDR3 region has 15 residues. The CDR3 sequence: CASSLWTGAPYEQYF. DNA for the CDR3: TGTGCCAGCAGCTTATGGACAGGGGCCCCCTACGAGCAGTACTTC.

The V and J genes are TRBV6-1 and TRBJ2-1; tentatively, D is TRBD2 (6 bases). Trimming removed 7 bases at V and 6 bases at J, with 16 bases between. There are 14 residues in the CDR3. Germline-derived CDR1 and CDR2 are MNHNS and SASEGT. The chain's CDR3 is CASNPSIAANEQFF. The CDR3 DNA reads as TGTGCCAGCAACCCGTCAATAGCGGCCAATGAGCAGTTCTTC.

In nucleotides, the CDR3 is TGTGCCAGCAGCCTAGCCAGCTGTTCGCGGGAGGGCCATTTTGAGCAGTTCTTC. Residues: CASSLASCSREGHFEQFF. The rearrangement joins TRBV11-3 to TRBJ2-1; the match to TRBD2 covers 9 bases. Germline V gene lookup returns CDR1 SGHNT and CDR2 YENEEA. The CDR3 runs to 18 residues. J was trimmed by 9 bases and V by 5 bases; bases with no gene match: 20.

This chain links TRBV5-1 with TRBJ1-4, with D perhaps TRBD1 (6 bases). V lost 5 bases to trimming and J lost 2 bases, with 7 bases between them. The germline V gene encodes CDR1 SGHRS and CDR2 YFSETQ. This CDR3 contains 13 residues. CDR3 amino acids: CASRQGTNEKLFF. In DNA, the CDR3 is TGCGCCAGCAGACAGGGTACTAATGAAAAACTGTTTTTT.

The V call is TRBV28, the J call TRBJ2-1; 10 positions agree with TRBD1. The CDR3 length is 14 residues. After removal of 6 bases from V and 8 bases from J, the junction contained 7 bases not matched to a gene. The germline V gene encodes CDR1 MDHEN and CDR2 SYDVKM. CDR3 in amino acids: CASSRTGGFYEQFF. Written as DNA, the CDR3 is TGTGCCAGCAGCCGGACAGGGGGGTTTTATGAGCAGTTCTTC.

The chain employs TRBV7-9 and TRBJ2-7; no definite D call. The CDR3 runs 13 residues. The V gene lost 0 bases and the J gene lost 0 bases, with 3 bases spanning the gap. Germline V CDR1 and CDR2: SEHNR, FQNEAQ (reference sequence). CDR3 in amino acids: CASSLALSYEQYF. The DNA of the CDR3 is TGTGCCAGCAGCTTAGCTCTCTCCTACGAGCAGTACTTC.

CDR3 in DNA: TGTGCCAGTAGTTCCCGGGGTAGCGGGGGCACAGATACGCAGTATTTT. Translated, it gives CASSSRGSGGTDTQYF. The rearrangement uses TRBV19 and TRBJ2-3; 8 bases align to TRBD2. The germline V gene has CDR1 LNHDA and CDR2 SQIVND (reference sequence). V dropped 5 bases and J dropped 1; count of bases not matched to a gene: 8. The CDR3 length is 16 residues.

This rearrangement joins TRBV10-2 to TRBJ1-2; D gene unclear. V was cut by 3 bases and J by 7 bases, with 12 bases left in between. Germline-derived CDR1 and CDR2 are WSHSY and SAAADI. The CDR3 has 13 amino acids. CDR3 sequence (DNA): TGCGCCAGCAGTGACCGAGGACTCGGTGGCTACACCTTC. Translation: CASSDRGLGGYTF.

This sequence joins TRBV10-3 and TRBJ2-1, with 7 bases aligning to TRBD2. The CDR3 covers 17 residues. V lost 0 bases and J lost 4; bases outside the gene matches: 9. Per germline, CDR1 ENHRY and CDR2 SYGVKD. The CDR3: CAISESEASGDYNEQFF. For the CDR3, the DNA is TGTGCCATCAGTGAGTCTGAGGCTAGCGGAGATTACAATGAGCAGTTCTTC.

The chain carries TRBV5-1 and TRBJ2-2, with 11 bases aligning to TRBD2. This CDR3 comprises 15 residues. Germline V gives CDR1 SGHRS, CDR2 YFSETQ. With 1 base clipped from V and 8 bases from J, the junction kept 4 bases outside the gene matches. The CDR3 DNA reads TGCGCCAGCAGCTTGACTAGCGGGAGCGGAGGGGAGCTGTTTTTT. This encodes CASSLTSGSGGELFF.

The V gene is TRBV5-1, the J gene TRBJ2-5; 11 nucleotides match TRBD2. The CDR3 extends over 14 amino acids. Germline loops: CDR1 SGHRS, CDR2 YFSETQ. With V trimmed by 1 base and J by 5 bases, 1 base remained unmatched. CDR3 coding DNA: TGCGCCAGCAGCTTGCTAGCGGGAGGTGAGACCCAGTACTTC. Protein: CASSLLAGGETQYF.

The table lists this clone with a count of one. This chain connects TRBV7-2 to TRBJ2-1; 7 bases match TRBD2. The V and J ends lost 1 base and 7 bases, in that order; junction bases with no gene match: 7. Germline V gene lookup returns CDR1 SGHTA and CDR2 FQGNSA. The length of the CDR3 is 15 residues. The CDR3 nucleotides are TGTGCCAGCAGCTTAGATAGCGGGCAGGAGAATGAGCAGTTCTTC. Protein sequence: CASSLDSGQENEQFF. The full variable domain, completed using reference TRBV7-2 and TRBJ2-1, is GAGVSQSPSNKVTEKGKDVELRCDPISGHTALYWYRQSLGQGLEFLIYFQGNSAPDKSGLPSDRFSAERTGGSVSTLTIQRTQQEDSAVYLCASSLDSGQENEQFFGPGTRLTVL.

V gene TRBV25-1 combines with J gene TRBJ2-2; TRBD1 aligns across 9 bases. With 6 bases clipped from V and 5 bases from J, the junction kept 7 bases outside the gene matches. The CDR3 spans 15 residues. Germline V lookup: CDR1 MGHDK, CDR2 SYGVNS. The CDR3 region is CASSSGQGITGELFF. In nucleotides, the CDR3 is TGTGCCAGCAGCTCGGGACAGGGAATAACCGGGGAGCTGTTTTTT.

The rearrangement joins TRBV6-4 to TRBJ2-2; weak D call: TRBD2 (5 bases). This CDR3 is built from 13 residues. The V and J ends lost 1 base and 6 bases respectively, with 6 bases between them. Germline CDR1 reads MRHNA; CDR2 reads SNTAGT. The CDR3 spells CASSDLGAGELFF. CDR3 in DNA: TGTGCCAGCAGTGACTTGGGAGCCGGGGAGCTGTTTTTT.

V is TRBV30 and J is TRBJ2-1, with 9 bases identical to TRBD2. With 0 bases clipped from V and 9 bases from J, the junction kept 9 bases outside the gene matches. CDR3 length: 15 amino acids. In germline, CDR1 is GTSNPN, CDR2 SVGIG (reference sequence). In nucleotides, the CDR3 is TGTGCCTGGAGTGTACTGGCGGGAGGGCCGAGTGAGCAGTTCTTC. Protein sequence: CAWSVLAGGPSEQFF.